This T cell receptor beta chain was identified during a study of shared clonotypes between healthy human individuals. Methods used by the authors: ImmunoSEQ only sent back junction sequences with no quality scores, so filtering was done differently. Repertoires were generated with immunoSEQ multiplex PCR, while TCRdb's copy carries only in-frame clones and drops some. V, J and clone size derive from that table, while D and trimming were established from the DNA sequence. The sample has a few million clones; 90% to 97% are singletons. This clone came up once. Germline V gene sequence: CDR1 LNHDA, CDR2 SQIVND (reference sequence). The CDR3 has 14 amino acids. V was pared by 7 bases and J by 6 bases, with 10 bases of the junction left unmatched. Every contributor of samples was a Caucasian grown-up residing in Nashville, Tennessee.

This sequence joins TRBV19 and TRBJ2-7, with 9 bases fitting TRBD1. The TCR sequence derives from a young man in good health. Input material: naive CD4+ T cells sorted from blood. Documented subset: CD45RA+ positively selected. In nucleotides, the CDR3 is TGTGCCAGTAAACCGGGACAGGGAGATGGCGAGCAGTACTTC. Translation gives CASKPGQGDGEQYF.